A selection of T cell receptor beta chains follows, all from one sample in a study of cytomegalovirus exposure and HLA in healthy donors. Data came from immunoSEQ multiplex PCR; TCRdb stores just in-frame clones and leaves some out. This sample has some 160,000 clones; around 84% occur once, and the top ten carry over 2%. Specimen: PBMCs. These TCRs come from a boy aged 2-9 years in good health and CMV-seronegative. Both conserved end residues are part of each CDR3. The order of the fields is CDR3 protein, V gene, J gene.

CDR3: CASSGQGARKLFF
V: TRBV2
J: TRBJ1-4

CDR3: CATSRAGTGFFSEQFF
V: TRBV15
J: TRBJ2-1

CDR3: CASTGGANVNHEQFF
V: TRBV7-9
J: TRBJ2-1

CDR3: CASSELGGGQPQHF
V: TRBV10-1
J: TRBJ1-5

CDR3: CASSEAPGGGGGANVLTF
V: TRBV6-1
J: TRBJ2-6

CDR3: CASSLGVREVSYNEQFF
V: TRBV5-6
J: TRBJ2-1

CDR3: CASSKGQGYSPLHF
V: TRBV13
J: TRBJ1-6

CDR3: CASSLGQATNEKLFF
V: TRBV7-9
J: TRBJ1-4

CDR3: CAISADRVPGNTIYF
V: TRBV10-3
J: TRBJ1-3

CDR3: CASSVSGTGRAYEQYF
V: TRBV5-4
J: TRBJ2-7